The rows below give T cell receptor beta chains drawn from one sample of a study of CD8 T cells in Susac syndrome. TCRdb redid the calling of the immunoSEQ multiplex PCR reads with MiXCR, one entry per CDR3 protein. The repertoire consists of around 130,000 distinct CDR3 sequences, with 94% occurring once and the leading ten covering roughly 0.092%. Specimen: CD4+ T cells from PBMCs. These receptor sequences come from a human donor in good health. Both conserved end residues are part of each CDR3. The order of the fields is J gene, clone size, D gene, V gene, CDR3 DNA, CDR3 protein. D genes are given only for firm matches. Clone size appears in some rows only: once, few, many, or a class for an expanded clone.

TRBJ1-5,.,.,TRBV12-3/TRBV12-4,TGTGCCAGCAGTTCGATCGATTGGTTTACTCGCAGCAATCAGCCCCAGCATTTT,CASSSIDWFTRSNQPQHF
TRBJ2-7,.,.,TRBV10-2,TGCGCCAGCAGTGAGTGGCACGAGCAGTACTTC,CASSEWHEQYF
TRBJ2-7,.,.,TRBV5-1,TGCGCCAGCAGCTTGTCTAGCGCCTACGAGCAGTACTTC,CASSLSSAYEQYF
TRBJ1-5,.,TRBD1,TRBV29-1,TGCAGCGCACAGGGGGCAGGTAATCAGCCCCAGCATTTT,CSAQGAGNQPQHF
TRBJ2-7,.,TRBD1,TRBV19,TGTGCCAGTAGTCCGACAGGGGACCGATACTACGAGCAGTACTTC,CASSPTGDRYYEQYF
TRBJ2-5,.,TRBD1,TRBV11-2,TGTGCCAGCAGCTCCTACAGGGGGTGGCTTAAGCAGACCCAGTACTTC,CASSSYRGWLKQTQYF
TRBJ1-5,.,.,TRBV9,TGTGCCAGCAGCTCACAGGGCCGTGGCAATCAGCCCCAGCATTTT,CASSSQGRGNQPQHF
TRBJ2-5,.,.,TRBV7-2,TGTGCCAGCAGCTTAGGTTCCATGTACCAAGAGACCCAGTACTTC,CASSLGSMYQETQYF
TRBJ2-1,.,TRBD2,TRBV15,TGTGCCACCAGCACGACTCCTATAGCGGGGTACTACAATGAGCAGTTCTTC,CATSTTPIAGYYNEQFF
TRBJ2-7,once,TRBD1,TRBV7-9,TGTGCCAGCAGCCCGGGACAGGGGGCCTCCTACGAGCAGTACTTC,CASSPGQGASYEQYF
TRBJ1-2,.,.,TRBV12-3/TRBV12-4,TGTGCCAGCGAGGGGCCGACCGATGGCTACACCTTC,CASEGPTDGYTF
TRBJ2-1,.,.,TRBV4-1,TGCGCCAGCAGCCACGGGGTAAGAACTACCCCCCTCAATGAGCAGTTCTTC,CASSHGVRTTPLNEQFF
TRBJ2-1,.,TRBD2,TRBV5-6,TGTGCCAGCAGCCCTGGGACTAGCGGGAGAATGTACAATGAGCAGTTCTTC,CASSPGTSGRMYNEQFF
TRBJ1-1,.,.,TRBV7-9,TGTGCCAGCAGCTTAGAGAAGGGCAGACCCGACACTGAAGCTTTCTTT,CASSLEKGRPDTEAFF
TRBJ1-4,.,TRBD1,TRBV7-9,TGTGCCAGCAGCCCGCGGACAGGGGACCTGGAAAAACTGTTTTTT,CASSPRTGDLEKLFF
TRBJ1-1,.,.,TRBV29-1,TGCAGCGTTGTCGCCCAGATTGAAGCTTTCTTT,CSVVAQIEAFF
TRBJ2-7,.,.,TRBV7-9,TGTGCCAGCAGCTTAGAGGGGGGACCCTACGAGCAGTACTTC,CASSLEGGPYEQYF
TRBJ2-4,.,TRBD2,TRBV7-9,TGTGCCAGCAGCAGCCGGACTAGCGGGGGGAAAAACATTCAGTACTTC,CASSSRTSGGKNIQYF
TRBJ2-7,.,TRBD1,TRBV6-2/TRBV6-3,TGTGCCAGCAGTAAATCCCTCCCGGGACAGACCTACGAGCAGTACTTC,CASSKSLPGQTYEQYF
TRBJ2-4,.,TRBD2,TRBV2,TGTGCCAGCAGGGAAACTAGCGGGAGAGCCATTCAGTACTTC,CASRETSGRAIQYF
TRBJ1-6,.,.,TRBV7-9,TGTGCCAGCAGCTCGAGGGGTTGGGATAATTCACCCCTCCACTTT,CASSSRGWDNSPLHF
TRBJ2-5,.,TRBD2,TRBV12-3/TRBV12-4,TGTGCCAGCAGTTTACTAGCGGGACCGGAGACCCAGTACTTC,CASSLLAGPETQYF
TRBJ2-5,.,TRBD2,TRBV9,TGTGCCAGCAGCGGACCTCGCCTAGCGGGAGCGGAGACCCAGTACTTC,CASSGPRLAGAETQYF
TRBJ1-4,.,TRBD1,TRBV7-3,TGTGCCAGCGGACAGGGGGCGAGAGAAAAACTGTTTTTT,CASGQGAREKLFF
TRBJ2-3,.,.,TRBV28,TGTGCCAGCAGTTTCGTTGGGCGTTGGGGGGAGGTCACAGATACGCAGTATTTT,CASSFVGRWGEVTDTQYF
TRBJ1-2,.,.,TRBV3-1,TGTGCCAGCAGCCAAGATCTTGGGTACAGCTCAAACTATGGCTACACCTTC,CASSQDLGYSSNYGYTF
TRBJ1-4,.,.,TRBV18,TGTGCCAGCTCACCACCAAATCCTGAAAAACTGTTTTTT,CASSPPNPEKLFF
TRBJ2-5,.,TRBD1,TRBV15,TGTGCCACCAGCAGAGAGGCGGGACAGGGGATGGTCCAGTACTTC,CATSREAGQGMVQYF
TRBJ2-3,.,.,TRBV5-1,TGCGCCAGCAGCGTACCCACAGGTGACACAGATACGCAGTATTTT,CASSVPTGDTDTQYF
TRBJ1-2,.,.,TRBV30,TGTGCCTGGAGTGTATGGGGGGGCGGGGGCTACACCTTC,CAWSVWGGGGYTF
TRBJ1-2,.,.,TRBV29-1,TGCAGCGTTGGGGACGGTGGGCCGAATGCTGGCTACACCTTC,CSVGDGGPNAGYTF
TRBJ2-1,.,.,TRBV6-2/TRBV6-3,TGTGCCAGCAGGCCGCGGGACCTTGAGCAGTTCTTC,CASRPRDLEQFF
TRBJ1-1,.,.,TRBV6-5,TGTGCCAGCAGTTGGAACCAGGGGAACACTGAAGCTTTCTTT,CASSWNQGNTEAFF
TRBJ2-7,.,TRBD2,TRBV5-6,TGTGCCAGCAGCCTGCGCTTCGGTAAGCGGGACTCTACCTACGAGCAGTACTTC,CASSLRFGKRDSTYEQYF
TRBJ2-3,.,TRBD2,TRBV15,TGTGCCACCAGCAGAGCACCTAGCGGGAGAGTCTCAGATACGCAGTATTTT,CATSRAPSGRVSDTQYF
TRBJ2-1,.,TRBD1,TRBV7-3,TGTGCCAGCAGCTTGGGACAGAATAACAATGAGCAGTTCTTC,CASSLGQNNNEQFF
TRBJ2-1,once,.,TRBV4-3,TGCGCCAGCAGCCAAGCGTCTCGCAATGAGCAGTTCTTC,CASSQASRNEQFF
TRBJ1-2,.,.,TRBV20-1,TGCAGTGCTAGTCGTTTCAAGGCAGATAATGGCTACACCTTC,CSASRFKADNGYTF
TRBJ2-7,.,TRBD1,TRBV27,TGTGCCAGCAGTTCTCGCGACAGGGCGAGGGAGCAGTACTTC,CASSSRDRAREQYF
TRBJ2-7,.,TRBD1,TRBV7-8,TGTGCCAGCAGCCTGGACACTGACAGGGGAGAAAAAGTCTACTACGAGCAGTACTTC,CASSLDTDRGEKVYYEQYF
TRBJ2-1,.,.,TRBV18,TGTGCCAGCTCACCCGGGACGACCGATGAGCAGTTCTTC,CASSPGTTDEQFF
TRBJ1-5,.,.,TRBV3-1,TGTGCCAGCAGCCAAGACGAGGGGGGGAACAATCAGCCCCAGCATTTT,CASSQDEGGNNQPQHF
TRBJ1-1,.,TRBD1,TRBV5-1,TGCGCCAGCAGTTGGGGACAGCAGAACACTGAAGCTTTCTTT,CASSWGQQNTEAFF
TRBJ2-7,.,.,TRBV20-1,TGCAGTGCTAGAGAAGGGGGAGAAAACGAGCAGTACTTC,CSAREGGENEQYF
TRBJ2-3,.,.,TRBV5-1,TGCGCCAGCAGCCCCGGACACGGAACAGATACGCAGTATTTT,CASSPGHGTDTQYF
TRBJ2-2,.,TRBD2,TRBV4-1,TGCGCCAGCAGCGAGTCGGCCAGCGGGGCGAACACCGGGGAGCTGTTTTTT,CASSESASGANTGELFF
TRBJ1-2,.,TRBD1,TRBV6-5,TGTGCCAGCAGTTACCTCCCCCCAGGGGGCGATGGCTACACCTTC,CASSYLPPGGDGYTF